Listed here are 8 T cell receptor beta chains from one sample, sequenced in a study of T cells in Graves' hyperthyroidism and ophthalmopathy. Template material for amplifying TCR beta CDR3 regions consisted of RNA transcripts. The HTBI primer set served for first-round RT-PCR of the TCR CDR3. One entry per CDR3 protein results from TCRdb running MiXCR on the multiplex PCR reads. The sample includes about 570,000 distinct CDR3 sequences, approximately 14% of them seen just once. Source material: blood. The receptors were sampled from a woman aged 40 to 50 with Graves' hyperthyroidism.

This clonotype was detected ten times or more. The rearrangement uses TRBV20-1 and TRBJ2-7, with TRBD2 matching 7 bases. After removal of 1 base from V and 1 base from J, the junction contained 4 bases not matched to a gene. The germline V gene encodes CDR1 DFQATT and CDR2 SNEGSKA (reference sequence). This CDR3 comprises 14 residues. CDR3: CSARGSSGSYEQYF. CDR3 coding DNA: TGCAGTGCTAGAGGAAGTAGCGGGTCCTACGAGCAGTACTTC.

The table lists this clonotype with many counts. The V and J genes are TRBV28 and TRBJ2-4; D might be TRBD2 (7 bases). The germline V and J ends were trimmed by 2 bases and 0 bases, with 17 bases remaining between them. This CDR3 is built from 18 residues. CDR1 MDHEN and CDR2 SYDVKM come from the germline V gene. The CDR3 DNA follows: TGTGCCAGCAGTTTACTCAGGGGAGGGGACCTAGCCAAAAACATTCAGTACTTC. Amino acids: CASSLLRGGDLAKNIQYF.

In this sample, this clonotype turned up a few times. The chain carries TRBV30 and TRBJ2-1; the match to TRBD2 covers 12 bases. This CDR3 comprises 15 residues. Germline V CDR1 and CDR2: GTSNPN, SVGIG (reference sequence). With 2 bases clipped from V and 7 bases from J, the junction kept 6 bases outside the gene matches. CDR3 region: CAWSRGLAGRNEQFF. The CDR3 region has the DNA TGTGCCTGGAGTAGAGGACTAGCGGGACGGAATGAGCAGTTCTTC. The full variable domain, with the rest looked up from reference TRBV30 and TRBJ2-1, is SQTIHQWPATLVQPVGSPLSLECTVEGTSNPNLYWYRQAAGRGLQLLFYSVGIGQISSEVPQNLSASRPQDRQFILSSKKLLLSDSGFYLCAWSRGLAGRNEQFFGPGTRLTVL.

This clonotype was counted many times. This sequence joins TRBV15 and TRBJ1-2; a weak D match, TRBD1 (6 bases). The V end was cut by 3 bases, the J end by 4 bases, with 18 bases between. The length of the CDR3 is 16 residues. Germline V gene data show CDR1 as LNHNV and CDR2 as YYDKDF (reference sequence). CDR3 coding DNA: TGTGCCACCAGCAGCTACAACAGGGACACCTCCTATGGCTACACCTTC. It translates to CATSSYNRDTSYGYTF.

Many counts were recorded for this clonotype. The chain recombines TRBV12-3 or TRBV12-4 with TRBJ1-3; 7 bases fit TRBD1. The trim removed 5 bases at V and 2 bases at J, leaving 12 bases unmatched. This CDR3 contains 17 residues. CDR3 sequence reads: CASSQSDSGGTGNTIYF. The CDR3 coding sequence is TGTGCCAGCAGTCAGAGTGACTCAGGGGGTACTGGAAACACCATATATTTT.

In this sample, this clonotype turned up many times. This chain's CDR3 is CACYRGSSTDTQYF. The CDR3 nucleotides read TGTGCCTGCTACAGGGGTTCTAGCACAGATACGCAGTATTTT. J is TRBJ2-3 and V is TRBV30; 7 bases map to TRBD1. CDR1 GTSNPN and CDR2 SVGIG come from the germline V gene (reference sequence). Trimming removed 6 bases from V and 0 bases from J; junction bases left unmatched: 6. CDR3 length: 14 residues.

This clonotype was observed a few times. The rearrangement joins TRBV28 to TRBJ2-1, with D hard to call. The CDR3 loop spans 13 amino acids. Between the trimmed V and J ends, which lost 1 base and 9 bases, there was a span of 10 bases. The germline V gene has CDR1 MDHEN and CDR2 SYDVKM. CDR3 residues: CASSLLIVSEQFF. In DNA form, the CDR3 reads TGTGCCAGCAGTTTATTAATAGTGTCTGAGCAGTTCTTC.

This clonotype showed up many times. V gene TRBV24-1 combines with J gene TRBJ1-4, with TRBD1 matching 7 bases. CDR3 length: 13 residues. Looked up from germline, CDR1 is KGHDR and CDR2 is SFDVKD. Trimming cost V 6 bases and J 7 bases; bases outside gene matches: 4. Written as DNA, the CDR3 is TGTGCCACCAGTCAGGGGGGTGGTGAAAAACTGTTTTTT. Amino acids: CATSQGGGEKLFF.